A selection of T cell receptor beta chains follows, all from one sample in a study of vaccination effects on CD4 cells after COVID-19. Clones were read by immunoSEQ multiplex PCR, and TCRdb kept only the in-frame ones, dropping some. The repertoire consists of 70,000 or so clones, with 75% to 80% occurring once and the leading ten covering about 2%. Their cognate antigens are unknown. The input for sequencing was CD4+ T cells from PBMCs cultured without peptide, taken before COVID-19 vaccination. Receptors were obtained from a human donor who received a COVID-19 vaccine. Each CDR3 is given with its conserved first and last residue. Rows give clone size only sometimes, using once, few, many, or a class for an expanded clone.

CDR3 protein: CASSTDSFNEQFF; clone size: once; J gene: TRBJ2-1; V gene: TRBV7-2
CDR3 protein: CASRLGTGNSPLHF; clone size: -; J gene: TRBJ1-6; V gene: TRBV6-5
CDR3 protein: CASTLPRASSYNEQFF; clone size: -; J gene: TRBJ2-1; V gene: TRBV11-1
CDR3 protein: CASSLTSGGANEQFF; clone size: -; J gene: TRBJ2-1; V gene: TRBV7-2
CDR3 protein: CASSSDRGASPEAFF; clone size: -; J gene: TRBJ1-1; V gene: TRBV4-3
CDR3 protein: CASTRENYGYTF; clone size: once; J gene: TRBJ1-2; V gene: TRBV2
CDR3 protein: CASSPLGQGATDTQYF; clone size: -; J gene: TRBJ2-3; V gene: TRBV18
CDR3 protein: CASSLLGGRELFF; clone size: -; J gene: TRBJ2-2; V gene: TRBV12-3/TRBV12-4
CDR3 protein: CASSIWDIQYF; clone size: -; J gene: TRBJ2-4; V gene: TRBV19
CDR3 protein: CASSLEGQYTDTQYF; clone size: -; J gene: TRBJ2-3; V gene: TRBV3-1/TRBV3-2
CDR3 protein: CATSDPGTPNNEQFF; clone size: -; J gene: TRBJ2-1; V gene: TRBV24-1
CDR3 protein: CASSRRDISNQPQHF; clone size: once; J gene: TRBJ1-5; V gene: TRBV28
CDR3 protein: CAISELGSSYNSPLHF; clone size: -; J gene: TRBJ1-6; V gene: TRBV10-3
CDR3 protein: CASSSHIPADWIYGYTF; clone size: once; J gene: TRBJ1-2; V gene: TRBV2
CDR3 protein: CASSAGWGGNTIYF; clone size: -; J gene: TRBJ1-3; V gene: TRBV9
CDR3 protein: CAISDSANTEAFF; clone size: -; J gene: TRBJ1-1; V gene: TRBV10-3
CDR3 protein: CSVESQGSYNEQFF; clone size: -; J gene: TRBJ2-1; V gene: TRBV29-1
CDR3 protein: CASSYRGTSSGETQYF; clone size: -; J gene: TRBJ2-5; V gene: TRBV6-5
CDR3 protein: CASSALTGTGSGANVLTF; clone size: -; J gene: TRBJ2-6; V gene: TRBV18
CDR3 protein: CASSLGQGVGTQYF; clone size: -; J gene: TRBJ2-5; V gene: TRBV7-3
CDR3 protein: CASSGEGGPTDTQYF; clone size: -; J gene: TRBJ2-3; V gene: TRBV2
CDR3 protein: CASSQAGQVGRGRNTIYF; clone size: once; J gene: TRBJ1-3; V gene: TRBV3-1/TRBV3-2
CDR3 protein: CASTGRGTEAFF; clone size: few; J gene: TRBJ1-1; V gene: TRBV19
CDR3 protein: CASSLRLVRDEQFF; clone size: -; J gene: TRBJ2-1; V gene: TRBV5-1
CDR3 protein: CASSIRQGGSLYGYTF; clone size: few; J gene: TRBJ1-2; V gene: TRBV5-4